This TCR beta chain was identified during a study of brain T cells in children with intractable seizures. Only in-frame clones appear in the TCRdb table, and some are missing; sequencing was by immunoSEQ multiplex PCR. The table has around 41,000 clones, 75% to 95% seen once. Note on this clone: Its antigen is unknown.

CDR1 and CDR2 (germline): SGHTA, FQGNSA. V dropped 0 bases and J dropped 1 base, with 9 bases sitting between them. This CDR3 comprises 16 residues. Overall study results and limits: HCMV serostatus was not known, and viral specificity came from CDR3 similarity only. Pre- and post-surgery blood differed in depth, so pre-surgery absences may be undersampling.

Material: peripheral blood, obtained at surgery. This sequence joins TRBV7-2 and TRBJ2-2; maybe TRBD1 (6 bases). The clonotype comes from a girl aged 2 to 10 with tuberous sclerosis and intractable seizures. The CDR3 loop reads CASSLAPTGNTGELFF. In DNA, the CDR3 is TGTGCCAGCAGCTTAGCCCCGACAGGGAACACCGGGGAGCTGTTTTTT.